Listed here are 25 T cell receptor beta chains from one sample, sequenced in a study of regulatory T cells in long-lasting Graves disease. Time point in this sample: persistent/refractory GD, antithyroid drugs over 5 years with positive TRAb. RNA from PBMCs was the source of the TCR library. Relying on iRepertoire HTBI primers and Arm-PCR of CDR3 regions, the team built TCR beta libraries. MiXCR, run by TCRdb on the multiplex PCR reads, gives a single entry per CDR3 protein. The data show about 660,000 distinct CDR3 sequences, with 25% to 30% seen just once and 40% to 55% held by the top ten. The sample in question was peripheral blood mononuclear cells (PBMCs), obtained when the disease was refractory, from a patient treated with antithyroid drugs. These receptor sequences come from a female donor with Graves disease.

The rearrangement links TRBV2 to TRBJ2-3, with D perhaps TRBD2 (6 bases). The V end was cut by 2 bases, the J end by 5 bases, with 14 bases between. The CDR3 consists of 15 residues. Germline V lookup: CDR1 SNHLY, CDR2 FYNNEI. The DNA for the CDR3 is TGTGCCAGCAGTGAATCAGATACGCGGGGAGATACGCAGTATTTT. Amino acid sequence: CASSESDTRGDTQYF.

V usage is TRBV6-5 and J usage is TRBJ2-1; 7 nucleotides line up with TRBD2. The trim removed 0 bases at V and 7 bases at J, leaving 6 bases unmatched. The CDR3 totals 15 residues. The germline gives CDR1 MNHEY, CDR2 SVGAGI. The CDR3 spells CASSYSGLAENEQFF. CDR3 in DNA: TGTGCCAGCAGTTACTCAGGGCTAGCGGAAAATGAGCAGTTCTTC.

V gene TRBV20-1 combines with J gene TRBJ1-2; the D gene is possibly TRBD1 (5 bases). The germline CDR1 and CDR2 sequences are DFQATT and SNEGSKA (reference sequence). This CDR3 contains 12 residues. The CDR3 nucleotides read TGCAGCGTTGTTACGGGGGTTGGCGGCTACACCTTC. It encodes CSVVTGVGGYTF.

This clonotype was seen only a few times. The rearrangement links TRBV28 to TRBJ1-5; D perhaps matches TRBD1 (5 bases). The V end was cut by 10 bases, the J end by 2 bases, with 21 bases between. Germline V CDR1 and CDR2: MDHEN, SYDVKM. The CDR3 runs to 16 residues. CDR3 sequence (DNA): TGTGCCATCCTCCCTGGTGGGGGGATTCGCAATCAGCCCCAGCATTTT. Its protein product is CAILPGGGIRNQPQHF. The full variable domain, its missing parts supplied by reference TRBV28 and TRBJ1-5, is DVKVTQSSRYLVKRTGEKVFLECVQDMDHENMFWYRQDPGLGLRLIYFSYDVKMKEKGDIPEGYSVSREKKERFSLILESASTNQTSMYLCAILPGGGIRNQPQHFGDGTRLSIL.

The chain carries TRBV28 and TRBJ1-1; D is unclear. The germline V gene encodes CDR1 MDHEN and CDR2 SYDVKM. Trimming removed 6 bases at V and 4 bases at J, with 12 bases between. CDR3 length equals 13 residues. In nucleotides, the CDR3 is TGTGCCAGCAGAACCCCACCCGGCACTGAAGCTTTCTTT. This sequence encodes CASRTPPGTEAFF.

This clonotype was counted many times. The J gene is TRBJ2-7, the V gene TRBV11-2; TRBD1 aligns across 10 bases. V trimming: 6 bases; J trimming: 5 bases; junction bases outside the gene matches: 1. Germline CDR1 and CDR2: SGHAT and FQNNGV. The CDR3 is 12 amino acids. The CDR3 sequence is CASSGQGDEQYF. The CDR3 DNA sequence: TGTGCCAGCAGTGGACAGGGGGACGAGCAGTACTTC.

In nucleotides, the CDR3 is TGTGCCAGCAGCGCCCCCCATGGGACTAGCGGGAGAGGGGACGAGCAGTACTTC. This sequence encodes CASSAPHGTSGRGDEQYF. The gene calls are TRBV9 and TRBJ2-7, with TRBD2 matching 14 bases. The junction had 13 bases not matched to a gene; V was cut back by 3 bases and J by 5 bases. The CDR3 runs to 18 residues. Germline CDR1 SGDLS, CDR2 YYNGEE.

The sample holds many counts of this clonotype. The chain employs TRBV12-3 or TRBV12-4 and TRBJ1-2; no definite D call. This CDR3 region has 12 residues. The V end was cut by 4 bases, the J end by 8 bases, with 11 bases between. The CDR3 sequence: CASSWAGLGYTF. The DNA for the CDR3 is TGTGCCAGCAGTTGGGCAGGCTTAGGCTACACCTTC.

In this sample, this clonotype turned up a few times. The chain employs TRBV3-1 and TRBJ1-1; D unresolved. Germline lookup yields CDR1 LGHDT and CDR2 YNNKEL (reference sequence). The CDR3 has 14 residues. V was cut by 3 bases and J by 0 bases, with 8 bases left in between. CDR3 sequence reads: CASSHNGVNTEAFF. DNA for the CDR3: TGTGCCAGCAGCCATAACGGAGTGAACACTGAAGCTTTCTTT. The variable domain in full, completed from reference TRBV3-1 and TRBJ1-1, reads DTAVSQTPKYLVTQMGNDKSIKCEQNLGHDTMYWYKQDSKKFLKIMFSYNNKELIINETVPNRFSPKSPDKAHLNLHINSLELGDSAVYFCASSHNGVNTEAFFGQGTRLTVV.

This clonotype was picked up a small number of times. The chain uses TRBV19 and TRBJ2-5; no clear D. Germline assignment: CDR1 LNHDA and CDR2 SQIVND (reference sequence). Between the trimmed V and J ends, which lost 3 bases and 1 base, there was a span of 15 bases. The CDR3 totals 16 residues. The CDR3 loop is CASSIGRMRTQETQYF. The CDR3 DNA reads TGTGCCAGTAGTATCGGGCGGATGAGGACCCAAGAGACCCAGTACTTC.

This clonotype appeared a few times. The rearrangement links TRBV9 to TRBJ1-2, with 8 bases lining up with TRBD1. The germline V gene has CDR1 SGDLS and CDR2 YYNGEE. J gave up 8 bases and V 0 bases, and 9 bases lay outside the gene matches. The length of the CDR3 is 15 residues. The CDR3 loop is CASSVDPTGALGYTF. CDR3 bases: TGTGCCAGCAGCGTAGACCCGACAGGGGCCTTGGGCTACACCTTC.

CDR3 nucleotides: TGCAGCGTTGAAGAATGGGGGGAGCAGTACTTC. Amino acid sequence: CSVEEWGEQYF. The chain combines TRBV29-1 with TRBJ2-7; D is possibly TRBD1 or TRBD2 (5 bases each). Looked up from germline, CDR1 is SQVTM and CDR2 is ANQGSEA. V was clipped by 0 bases and J by 7 bases, with 7 bases between them. CDR3 length: 11 residues.

The table lists this clonotype with a few counts. This rearrangement joins TRBV12-5 to TRBJ1-1; the match to TRBD1 covers 7 bases. Germline V lookup: CDR1 LGHNT, CDR2 FRNRAP. V lost 6 bases, J lost 0 bases, and 19 bases stayed unmatched. The CDR3 sequence is 19 residues long. The CDR3 reads CASGSPLLPTTGMNTEAFF. The CDR3, as DNA: TGTGCTAGTGGCTCACCCCTACTCCCCACGACAGGGATGAACACTGAAGCTTTCTTT.

In its sample, this clonotype was seen a few times. CDR3 amino acids: CASTPGLTEAFF. The CDR3 nucleotides read TGTGCCAGCACCCCAGGGCTCACTGAAGCTTTCTTT. The rearrangement joins TRBV28 to TRBJ1-1, with D maybe TRBD1 (5 bases). Germline lookup yields CDR1 MDHEN and CDR2 SYDVKM. There are 12 residues in the CDR3. The V end lost 7 bases, the J end lost 4 bases, and 10 bases lay between the germline ends.

This clonotype appeared a few times. The chain couples TRBV6-1 to TRBJ1-3; no firm D call. Germline V gives CDR1 MNHNS, CDR2 SASEGT. Deletions cut 5 bases from V and 0 bases from J, with 11 bases between. The CDR3 extends over 15 amino acids. In nucleotides, the CDR3 is TGTGCCAGCAGTCCCGAGTTGATCTCTGGAAACACCATATATTTT. The encoded protein is CASSPELISGNTIYF.

This clonotype came up a few times. V usage is TRBV29-1 and J usage is TRBJ1-1; 11 bases align to TRBD1. The V gene's germline CDR1 is SQVTM and CDR2 ANQGSEA. The trim removed 7 bases at V and 2 bases at J, leaving 9 bases unmatched. This CDR3 has 15 residues. The CDR3 loop reads CSGRTGGGRNTEAFF. CDR3 in DNA: TGCAGCGGGAGGACAGGGGGCGGGAGAAACACTGAAGCTTTCTTT. Full variable domain (outside the CDR3, taken from reference TRBV29-1 and TRBJ1-1): SAVISQKPSRDICQRGTSLTIQCQVDSQVTMMFWYRQQPGQSLTLIATANQGSEATYESGFVIDKFPISRPNLTFSTLTVSNMSPEDSSIYLCSGRTGGGRNTEAFFGQGTRLTVV.

A remark on this clonotype: Since a much larger clone is just one base distant, this may be a read error. The rearrangement links TRBV2 to TRBJ1-2; D unclear. Germline CDR1 reads SNHLY; CDR2 reads FYNNEI. The length of the CDR3 is 15 residues. The ends were cut back, 4 bases at V and 8 bases at J, with 20 bases in the middle. CDR3 sequence reads: CASSGALQEKSGYTF. CDR3 bases: TGTGCCAGCAGTGGAGCGCTTCAAGAGAAATCCGGCTACACCTTC. The complete variable domain, with remaining parts taken from reference TRBV2 and TRBJ1-2, reads EPEVTQTPSHQVTQMGQEVILRCVPISNHLYFYWYRQILGQKVEFLVSFYNNEISEKSEIFDDQFSVERPDGSNFTLKIRSTKLEDSAMYFCASSGALQEKSGYTFGSGTRLTVV.

This clonotype was found a few times. The chain links TRBV28 to TRBJ1-2; D is possibly TRBD1 (6 bases). Germline V lookup: CDR1 MDHEN, CDR2 SYDVKM. This CDR3 comprises 17 residues. Trimming removed 1 base from V and 4 bases from J, with 19 bases in between. Here the CDR3 reads CASSLFPLGQGIYGYTF. The CDR3 DNA is TGTGCCAGCAGTTTATTCCCCTTGGGGCAGGGGATCTATGGCTACACCTTC.

This clonotype appeared a few times. The chain has TRBV3-1 and TRBJ2-2, with D perhaps being TRBD1 or TRBD2 (6 bases each). The V gene lost 2 bases and the J gene lost 2 bases, with 9 bases spanning the gap. CDR3 length: 15 residues. CDR1 and CDR2 (germline): LGHDT, YNNKEL (reference sequence). The CDR3 spells CASSQHGGNTGELFF. The CDR3 DNA is TGTGCCAGCAGCCAACACGGGGGCAACACCGGGGAGCTGTTTTTT.

As concerns this clonotype: Being one base from a much bigger clone, this may be a read error. In nucleotides, the CDR3 is TGTGCCAGCAGTGATAACAGGCCCTATGGCTACACCTTC. Residues: CASSDNRPYGYTF. The chain has TRBV2 and TRBJ1-2, with D perhaps TRBD1 (5 bases). Germline V gives CDR1 SNHLY, CDR2 FYNNEI. CDR3 length: 13 amino acids. The ends were cut back, 3 bases at V and 4 bases at J, with 9 bases in the middle.

The chain links TRBV30 to TRBJ1-5, with D perhaps matching TRBD1 (5 bases). The ends were cut back, 2 bases at V and 4 bases at J, with 12 bases in the middle. CDR1 is GTSNPN, CDR2 SVGIG, per germline (reference sequence). The CDR3 covers 14 residues. The CDR3 loop reads CAWSQGRTNQPQHF. CDR3 in DNA: TGTGCCTGGAGTCAGGGAAGGACTAATCAGCCCCAGCATTTT.

This chain links TRBV3-1 with TRBJ2-7; D not certain. Germline V gene sequence: CDR1 LGHDT, CDR2 YNNKEL (reference sequence). V dropped 4 bases and J dropped 3 bases, with 16 bases sitting between them. The CDR3 has 15 amino acids. CDR3 protein: CASSPDGSNLYEQYF. The CDR3 DNA is TGTGCCAGCAGCCCCGACGGATCCAACCTCTACGAGCAGTACTTC.

J is TRBJ1-4 and V is TRBV6-5; no firm D call. This CDR3 region has 14 residues. The germline V and J ends were trimmed by 2 bases and 0 bases, with 4 bases remaining between them. CDR1 MNHEY and CDR2 SVGAGI come from the germline V gene. In DNA, the CDR3 is TGTGCCAGCAGTTACCGTGCAACTAATGAAAAACTGTTTTTT. Its translation is CASSYRATNEKLFF.

This clonotype was detected only once. The chain has TRBV5-1 and TRBJ2-7, with D possibly being TRBD1 (6 bases). Deletions cut 4 bases from V and 7 bases from J, with 21 bases between. The CDR3 totals 15 residues. Germline V CDR1 and CDR2: SGHRS, YFSETQ. The CDR3, as DNA: TGCGCCAGCAGCCAAACAGGGAAGTCCAATTCTGAGCAGTACTTC. This sequence encodes CASSQTGKSNSEQYF.

Note on this clonotype: At one end, the junction sequence differs from germline, possibly due to a read error. The chain links TRBV6-2 or TRBV6-3 to TRBJ2-7; D not certain. This CDR3 region has 16 residues. Germline V CDR1 and CDR2: MNHEY, SVGEGT. As DNA, the CDR3 is TGTGCCAGCAGTCACTCGATGCCTAGAGTGTCCTACGAGCAGTACTTC. This translates into CASSHSMPRVSYEQYF.